The text below deals with one T cell receptor beta chain. The sample comes from a study of blood T cell repertoires in COVID-19. Trimming removed 6 bases at V and 3 bases at J, with 17 bases between. The CDR3 covers 15 residues. Germline loops: CDR1 KGHSH, CDR2 LQKENI. Researchers sorted participants into cohorts using their self-reported clinical history. Per the original methods: Reference gene primer amplification gave nucleated cell count estimates. This table comes from immunoSEQ multiplex PCR, and its TCRdb copy is limited to in-frame clones, with some not included. V and J calls and clone size come straight from that table; D and trimming were deduced from the DNA. The profile shows roughly 240,000 clones, more than 75% of them singletons.

The receptor was derived from a woman between 45 and 65 years old who had recovered from COVID-19. This chain connects TRBV18 to TRBJ1-2, with a tentative D call TRBD1 (5 bases). Sequencing input: PBMCs or T cells enriched from blood (not recorded which). The CDR3 is CASSGNAGGDYGYTF. DNA for the CDR3: TGTGCCAGCTCGGGGAATGCGGGGGGAGACTATGGCTACACCTTC. The full variable domain, with the rest looked up from reference TRBV18 and TRBJ1-2, is NAGVMQNPRHLVRRRGQEARLRCSPMKGHSHVYWYRQLPEEGLKFMVYLQKENIIDESGMPKERFSAEFPKEGPSILRIQQVVRGDSAAYFCASSGNAGGDYGYTFGSGTRLTVV.